What follows are 6 T cell receptor beta chains derived from one specimen sequenced in a study of cytomegalovirus exposure and HLA in healthy donors. It was with 60 Vbeta and 13 Jbeta primers that the PCR ran. Sequencing used immunoSEQ multiplex PCR; TCRdb keeps in-frame clones, though not all of them. This sample yields tens of thousands of clones, of which 45% to 65% are seen a single time; roughly 12% belongs to the top ten. Sequencing used PBMCs. Source of these receptors: a human donor in good health.

There are a few counts of this clone. The chain employs TRBV4-3 and TRBJ1-2, with a possible D match to TRBD1 (5 bases). The CDR3 is 17 residues long. Germline CDR1 LGHNA, CDR2 YSLEER. V was clipped by 0 bases and J by 3 bases, with 17 bases between them. CDR3 in amino acids: CASSQEGRGYVYYGYTF. For the CDR3, the DNA is TGCGCCAGCAGCCAAGAAGGGAGGGGTTACGTCTACTATGGCTACACCTTC.

The chain couples TRBV15 to TRBJ1-4; D is undetermined. Trimming took 8 bases from V and 15 from J, leaving 25 bases between them. From germline, CDR1 is LNHNV and CDR2 YYDKDF (reference sequence). This CDR3 is built from 14 residues. CDR3 in amino acids: CATAPRGGDGKLFF. CDR3 DNA sequence: TGTGCCACCGCCCCCCGGGGAGGAGACGGAAAGTTGTTTTTT.

The chain recombines TRBV6-1 with TRBJ1-1; no firm D call. Per germline, CDR1 MNHNS and CDR2 SASEGT. The CDR3 is made up of 14 amino acids. The V end lost 6 bases, the J end lost 11 bases, and 22 bases lay between the germline ends. CDR3 DNA: TGTGCCAGCAGGACCTCCGGGTCGCTCCTCTCCGCTTTCTTT. It is translated as CASRTSGSLLSAFF.

This clone was recorded a few times. The V and J genes are TRBV18 and TRBJ1-2; maybe TRBD1 (6 bases). Trimming cost V 3 bases and J 7 bases, with 15 bases left between them. CDR1 is KGHSH and CDR2 is LQKENI in the germline V gene. The CDR3 covers 14 residues. The CDR3 protein is CASSPAGVDFGYTF. In DNA form, the CDR3 reads TGTGCCAGCTCACCCGCAGGGGTGGATTTTGGCTACACCTTC. Complete variable domain (other parts from reference TRBV18 and TRBJ1-2): NAGVMQNPRHLVRRRGQEARLRCSPMKGHSHVYWYRQLPEEGLKFMVYLQKENIIDESGMPKERFSAEFPKEGPSILRIQQVVRGDSAAYFCASSPAGVDFGYTFGSGTRLTVV.

CDR3 sequence reads: CAWSVLAGGPTDTQYF. CDR3 nucleotide sequence: TGTGCCTGGAGTGTACTAGCGGGGGGACCCACAGATACGCAGTATTTT. V is TRBV30 and J is TRBJ2-3, with TRBD2 matching over 12 bases. The CDR3 loop spans 16 amino acids. Trimming removed 0 bases from V and 2 bases from J; junction bases left unmatched: 3. CDR1 GTSNPN and CDR2 SVGIG come from the germline V gene (reference sequence).

The chain is built from TRBV5-4 and TRBJ2-3; 7 bases are a match to TRBD1. The CDR3 spans 16 residues. The germline V gene encodes CDR1 SGHNT and CDR2 YYREEE (reference sequence). Trimming at V came to 3 bases and at J to 6 bases, leaving 13 bases not matched to a gene. The CDR3 bases are TGTGCCAGCAGCTCCGGGACAGTAGGACCGTCCGATACGCAGTATTTT. Protein: CASSSGTVGPSDTQYF. The whole variable domain, filled in from reference TRBV5-4 and TRBJ2-3, reads ETGVTQSPTHLIKTRGQQVTLRCSSQSGHNTVSWYQQALGQGPQFIFQYYREEENGRGNFPPRFSGLQFPNYSSELNVNALELDDSALYLCASSSGTVGPSDTQYFGPGTRLTVL.